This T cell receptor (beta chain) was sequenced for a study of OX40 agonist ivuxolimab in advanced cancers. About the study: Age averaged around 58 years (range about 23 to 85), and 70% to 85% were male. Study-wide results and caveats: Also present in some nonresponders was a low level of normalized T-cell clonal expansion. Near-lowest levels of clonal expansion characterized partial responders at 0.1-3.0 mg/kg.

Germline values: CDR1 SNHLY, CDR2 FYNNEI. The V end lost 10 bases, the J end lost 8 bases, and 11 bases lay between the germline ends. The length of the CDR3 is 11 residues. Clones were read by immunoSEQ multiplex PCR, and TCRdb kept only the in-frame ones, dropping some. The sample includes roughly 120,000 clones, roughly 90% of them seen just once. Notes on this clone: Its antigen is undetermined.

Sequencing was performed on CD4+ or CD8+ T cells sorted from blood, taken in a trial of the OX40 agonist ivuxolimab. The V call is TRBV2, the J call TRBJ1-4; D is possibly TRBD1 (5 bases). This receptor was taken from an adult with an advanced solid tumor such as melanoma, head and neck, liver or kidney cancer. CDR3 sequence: CATGAYEKLFF. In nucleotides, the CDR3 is TGTGCCACCGGGGCCTACGAAAAACTGTTTTTT.